These 32 T cell receptor beta chains came from one sample sequenced in a study of beta chain features in type 1 diabetes. TCRB transcripts that were expressed got sequenced, as all of the isolated RNA had been reverse transcribed. Generated by immunoSEQ multiplex PCR, the TCRdb table keeps only in-frame clones and is missing some. This table has almost 350,000 clones, 7.5% to 9% appearing once. Sequences were obtained from central memory CD4+ T cells from blood. These receptors originate from a woman aged 18-29 years in good health.

The chain uses TRBV28 and TRBJ1-1; a possible D gene is TRBD1 (5 bases). From germline, CDR1 is MDHEN and CDR2 SYDVKM. Trimming stripped 5 bases from V and 5 bases from J, with 15 bases between. The CDR3 contains 14 residues. CDR3 region: CASSLGGEATEAFF. The CDR3 nucleotides read TGTGCCAGCAGTCTGGGAGGGGAGGCGACTGAAGCTTTCTTT.

V gene TRBV5-1 combines with J gene TRBJ2-4; the D is unclear. Between the trimmed V and J ends, which lost 7 bases and 3 bases, there was a span of 5 bases. The length of the CDR3 is 11 residues. CDR1 and CDR2 (germline): SGHRS, YFSETQ. The CDR3 protein is CASEDKNIQYF. CDR3 bases: TGCGCCAGCGAGGACAAAAACATTCAGTACTTC.

As concerns this clone: Being one base from a much bigger clone, this may be a read error. The gene calls are TRBV6-1 and TRBJ2-1, with D unresolved. Germline V gene data show CDR1 as MNHNS and CDR2 as SASEGT. The CDR3 totals 11 residues. V was clipped by 5 bases and J by 2 bases, with 1 base between them. CDR3 coding DNA: TGTGCCAGCAGTCCCTACAATGAGCAGTTCTTC. Residues: CASSPYNEQFF.

This clone occurred a few times. The rearrangement links TRBV6-5 to TRBJ1-3; D ambiguous. Germline V gene lookup returns CDR1 MNHEY and CDR2 SVGAGI. The CDR3 length is 15 residues. Trimming cost V 6 bases and J 8 bases, with 20 bases left between them. The CDR3 nucleotides are TGTGCCAGCAGCCCCGGGTTCGCAAACCCGGACACCATATATTTT. It yields the protein CASSPGFANPDTIYF.

This clone was counted a few times. The chain links TRBV7-8 to TRBJ2-3; D ambiguous. This CDR3 has 15 residues. The V gene's germline CDR1 is SGHVS and CDR2 FQNEAQ. With 6 bases removed from V and 1 base from J, the gap between germline ends came to 14 bases. CDR3 coding DNA: TGTGCCAGCAGTCAAGGCTACACCCGCACAGATACGCAGTATTTT. This translates into CASSQGYTRTDTQYF.

This clone was seen only a few times. The rearrangement uses TRBV6-5 and TRBJ2-5; 7 bases are shared with TRBD2. Germline CDR1 MNHEY, CDR2 SVGAGI. Trimming cost V 6 bases and J 5 bases; bases outside gene matches: 9. The CDR3 runs to 14 residues. The CDR3 is CASSPSGGSETQYF. CDR3 DNA sequence: TGTGCCAGCAGCCCATCCGGGGGGTCGGAGACCCAGTACTTC.

This clone came up many times. A read error may account for a junction end that differs from germline. The chain is built from TRBV5-4 and TRBJ2-3; 9 nucleotides agree with TRBD2. This CDR3 contains 11 residues. Germline assignment: CDR1 SGHNT and CDR2 YYREEE (reference sequence). The CDR3 DNA is TGTGCCAGCGGGGCGCGGGAGGGCCCGGATTTT. Protein product: CASGAREGPDF.

This clone was seen more than once but under ten times. The chain carries TRBV10-2 and TRBJ1-5; perhaps TRBD1 as D (5 bases). The CDR3 length is 14 residues. V was shortened by 7 bases and J by 0 bases, with 10 bases between the two germline ends. The germline V gene encodes CDR1 WSHSY and CDR2 SAAADI. The CDR3 protein is CASTDKSSNQPQHF. The CDR3 coding sequence is TGCGCCAGCACGGACAAGAGTAGCAATCAGCCCCAGCATTTT.

The chain has TRBV6-4 and TRBJ2-1; 12 bases fit TRBD2. Germline loops: CDR1 MRHNA, CDR2 SNTAGT. The CDR3 runs to 18 residues. The trim removed 7 bases at V and 4 bases at J, leaving 14 bases unmatched. CDR3 amino acids: CASINDPSGRVLYNEQFF. CDR3 DNA: TGTGCCAGCATTAATGATCCTAGCGGGAGGGTCCTGTACAATGAGCAGTTCTTC.

Regarding this clone: Within the sample, other DNA sequences also encode this same CDR3. Here the CDR3 reads CASSLDRGYNEQFF. DNA for the CDR3: TGTGCCAGCAGCTTAGACAGGGGATACAATGAGCAGTTCTTC. The chain employs TRBV7-3 and TRBJ2-1, with 8 bases identical to TRBD1. The germline gives CDR1 SGHTA, CDR2 FQGTGA. This CDR3 is 14 amino acids long. Trimming at V came to 2 bases and at J to 4 bases, leaving 1 base not matched to a gene.

In this sample, this clone turned up a few times. The gene calls are TRBV15 and TRBJ2-1; D is possibly TRBD1 (6 bases). The germline CDR1 and CDR2 sequences are LNHNV and YYDKDF (reference sequence). The V gene lost 1 base and the J gene lost 0 bases, with 13 bases spanning the gap. This CDR3 spans 17 amino acids. The CDR3 sequence is CATSRAQGPSSYNEQFF. The CDR3 nucleotides are TGTGCCACCAGCAGAGCTCAGGGGCCTAGCTCCTACAATGAGCAGTTCTTC.

This clone was picked up a small number of times. The CDR3 region has the DNA TGTGCCAGCAGTAGGGACAGCCCCTACGAGCAGTACTTC. Protein: CASSRDSPYEQYF. V gene TRBV25-1 combines with J gene TRBJ2-7, with 7 positions matching TRBD1. This CDR3 spans 13 amino acids. Germline assignment: CDR1 MGHDK and CDR2 SYGVNS. V trimming: 5 bases; J trimming: 2 bases; junction bases outside the gene matches: 3.

This rearrangement joins TRBV19 to TRBJ2-6; a possible D gene is TRBD2 (5 bases). V lost 5 bases, J lost 4 bases, and 21 bases lay in between. This CDR3 is built from 18 residues. Per germline, CDR1 LNHDA and CDR2 SQIVND (reference sequence). CDR3 residues: CASSHRPGNTGGANVLTF. DNA of the CDR3: TGTGCCAGTAGTCACAGACCGGGAAATACTGGAGGGGCCAACGTCCTGACTTTC.

In this sample, this clone turned up a few times. This chain joins TRBV2 and TRBJ1-1; D possibly corresponds to TRBD1 (6 bases). V gave up 7 bases and J gave up 1 base, with 16 bases separating them. Germline CDR1 reads SNHLY; CDR2 reads FYNNEI. The CDR3 loop spans 15 amino acids. CDR3 region: CASTLQGFWNTEAFF. The CDR3 DNA reads TGTGCCAGCACCTTACAGGGCTTTTGGAACACTGAAGCTTTCTTT. Full variable domain (rest looked up from reference TRBV2 and TRBJ1-1): EPEVTQTPSHQVTQMGQEVILRCVPISNHLYFYWYRQILGQKVEFLVSFYNNEISEKSEIFDDQFSVERPDGSNFTLKIRSTKLEDSAMYFCASTLQGFWNTEAFFGQGTRLTVV.

The rearrangement links TRBV10-3 to TRBJ2-7, with 10 bases that match TRBD2. Germline trimming cut 3 bases from V and 5 bases from J; bases unmatched to any gene: 4. The CDR3 consists of 14 residues. CDR1 and CDR2 (germline): ENHRY, SYGVKD. CDR3 DNA: TGTGCCATCAGTGAAAGACTAGCGGGTAACGAGCAGTACTTC. Amino acid sequence: CAISERLAGNEQYF.

The table lists this clone with a count of one. The chain carries TRBV7-3 and TRBJ2-5, with D unresolved. The CDR3 is 15 amino acids. Trimming cost V 5 bases and J 7 bases, with 20 bases left between them. CDR1 SGHTA and CDR2 FQGTGA come from the germline V gene. The CDR3 sequence is CASSVDPTPSGTQYF. CDR3 DNA sequence: TGTGCCAGCAGCGTGGACCCTACACCGTCGGGGACCCAGTACTTC.

A few counts support this clone. This sequence joins TRBV11-3 and TRBJ2-7; a weak D match, TRBD1 (5 bases). The germline V gene encodes CDR1 SGHNT and CDR2 YENEEA. V lost 3 bases, J lost 5 bases, and 8 bases lay in between. This CDR3 has 12 residues. The CDR3 reads CASSFLRDEQYF. In nucleotides, the CDR3 is TGTGCCAGCAGCTTCCTCAGGGACGAGCAGTACTTC. The full variable domain, rest sourced from reference TRBV11-3 and TRBJ2-7, is EAGVVQSPRYKIIEKKQPVAFWCNPISGHNTLYWYLQNLGQGPELLIRYENEEAVDDSQLPKDRFSAERLKGVDSTLKIQPAELGDSAVYLCASSFLRDEQYFGPGTRLTVT.

This clone appeared many times. The rearrangement links TRBV4-3 to TRBJ2-1; TRBD2 agrees at 7 bases. V shed 5 bases, J shed 6 bases, and the junction held 10 bases outside the gene matches. The CDR3 has 15 residues. Per germline, CDR1 LGHNA and CDR2 YSLEER. CDR3 sequence reads: CASSTYTGGINEQFF. CDR3 coding DNA: TGCGCCAGCAGCACCTACACGGGGGGTATCAATGAGCAGTTCTTC.

This clone was counted between two and nine times. The V gene is TRBV19, the J gene TRBJ2-7; 10 nucleotides agree with TRBD1. Germline values: CDR1 LNHDA, CDR2 SQIVND (reference sequence). V lost 11 bases, J lost 3 bases, and 10 bases stayed unmatched. This CDR3 has 14 residues. CDR3 protein: CASAPDRGNYEQYF. The DNA for the CDR3 is TGTGCCTCCGCCCCGGACAGGGGGAACTACGAGCAGTACTTC.

This clone occurred a few times. J is TRBJ1-4 and V is TRBV7-2, with 7 bases lining up with TRBD1. Germline V gene data show CDR1 as SGHTA and CDR2 as FQGNSA. The ends lost 4 bases at V and 7 bases at J; junction bases unmatched: 6. This CDR3 has 14 amino acids. CDR3 region: CASSSPDRAEKLFF. Here the CDR3 DNA reads TGTGCCAGCAGCTCACCAGACAGGGCTGAAAAACTGTTTTTT.

A few counts support this clone. This chain uses TRBV6-1 with TRBJ1-5, with 7 bases fitting TRBD1. This CDR3 has 14 residues. V lost 6 bases, J lost 7 bases, and 9 bases stayed unmatched. Looked up from germline, CDR1 is MNHNS and CDR2 is SASEGT. The CDR3 DNA is TGTGCCAGCAGCCGTCAGGGGGGGGGACAGCCCCAGCATTTT. Its protein product is CASSRQGGGQPQHF.

Of note for this clone: Other DNA variants within this sample encode the same CDR3. The chain combines TRBV15 with TRBJ2-1; 7 bases are shared with TRBD1. Germline V lookup: CDR1 LNHNV, CDR2 YYDKDF (reference sequence). With 3 bases clipped from V and 6 bases from J, the junction kept 5 bases outside the gene matches. CDR3 length equals 14 residues. In DNA form, the CDR3 reads TGTGCCACCAGCAGCCGACAGGGACGCAATGAGCAGTTCTTC. This encodes CATSSRQGRNEQFF.

The V and J genes are TRBV9 and TRBJ2-4, with D perhaps TRBD1 (6 bases). V was pared by 0 bases and J by 3 bases, with 7 bases between. Germline V gene lookup returns CDR1 SGDLS and CDR2 YYNGEE. The CDR3 length is 14 residues. The CDR3: CASSVEGDKNIQYF. For the CDR3, the DNA is TGTGCCAGCAGCGTAGAGGGGGACAAAAACATTCAGTACTTC.

This clone was seen ten or more times. The chain is built from TRBV19 and TRBJ2-7; the match to TRBD1 covers 11 bases. The CDR3 has 16 residues. Germline lookup yields CDR1 LNHDA and CDR2 SQIVND (reference sequence). The V gene end was trimmed by 6 bases and the J gene end by 3 bases; junction bases not matched to a gene: 10. The CDR3 region has the DNA TGTGCCAGTAGGGACAGGGGGCATCGAGGAAGCTACGAGCAGTACTTC. Residues: CASRDRGHRGSYEQYF.

This clone was seen more than once but under ten times. The chain uses TRBV6-1 and TRBJ2-7; 9 bases align to TRBD2. V lost 6 bases to trimming and J lost 4 bases; unmatched junction nucleotides: 7. CDR3 length: 14 residues. Germline V gene sequence: CDR1 MNHNS, CDR2 SASEGT. The CDR3, as DNA: TGTGCCAGCAGCGAGGGACTAGCTTCGTACGAGCAGTACTTC. It encodes CASSEGLASYEQYF.

This clone was observed a few times. This chain joins TRBV5-1 and TRBJ2-3; 7 nucleotides agree with TRBD2. This CDR3 spans 14 amino acids. Germline V gene sequence: CDR1 SGHRS, CDR2 YFSETQ. With V trimmed by 4 bases and J by 4 bases, 6 bases remained unmatched. CDR3 sequence: CASSRDGGSDTQYF. The CDR3 bases are TGCGCCAGCAGCCGGGACGGGGGGTCAGATACGCAGTATTTT. Combining the CDR3 with reference TRBV5-1 and TRBJ2-3 gives the whole variable domain KAGVTQTPRYLIKTRGQQVTLSCSPISGHRSVSWYQQTPGQGLQFLFEYFSETQRNKGNFPGRFSGRQFSNSRSEMNVSTLELGDSALYLCASSRDGGSDTQYFGPGTRLTVL.

This clone turned up a few times. The CDR3 protein is CASSSERGPGTNEKLFF. The CDR3 DNA reads TGTGCCAGCAGCTCCGAACGGGGACCCGGGACTAATGAAAAACTGTTTTTT. This chain connects TRBV11-2 to TRBJ1-4, with D maybe TRBD1 (5 bases). The length of the CDR3 is 17 residues. The germline gives CDR1 SGHAT, CDR2 FQNNGV. The V end was cut by 4 bases, the J end by 2 bases, with 17 bases between.

This clone was detected many times. The same CDR3 can be traced to other DNA sequences in this sample. The chain links TRBV6-6 to TRBJ1-2; D call uncertain. V lost 6 bases, J lost 5 bases, and 7 bases lay in between. The CDR3 is 11 amino acids. CDR1 is MNHNY and CDR2 is SVGAGI in the germline V gene (reference sequence). In DNA, the CDR3 is TGTGCCAGCAGCCCCGATTATGGCTACACCTTC. This sequence encodes CASSPDYGYTF.

The chain links TRBV6-5 to TRBJ1-3, with 9 bases aligning to TRBD1. Germline V gene sequence: CDR1 MNHEY, CDR2 SVGAGI. The CDR3 is 15 amino acids. With 5 bases clipped from V and 1 base from J, the junction kept 3 bases outside the gene matches. CDR3 in DNA: TGTGCCAGCAGTCACGACAGGGGGTCTGGAAACACCATATATTTT. Amino acid sequence: CASSHDRGSGNTIYF.

V is TRBV28 and J is TRBJ1-2; 9 bases line up with TRBD1. Germline V gene data show CDR1 as MDHEN and CDR2 as SYDVKM. There are 13 residues in the CDR3. Trimming at V came to 6 bases and at J to 9 bases, leaving 8 bases not matched to a gene. The CDR3 sequence: CASRGQGGSSYTF. Here the CDR3 DNA reads TGTGCCAGCAGGGGACAGGGAGGGTCTAGCTACACCTTC.

This clone was observed at least ten times. The chain recombines TRBV9 with TRBJ2-3, with 7 bases aligning to TRBD1. The V segment lost 2 bases and the J segment 0 bases; nucleotides outside the gene matches: 3. The CDR3 contains 15 residues. CDR1 SGDLS and CDR2 YYNGEE come from the germline V gene. CDR3 sequence (DNA): TGTGCCAGCAGCGTTTCGACAGGGAGCACAGATACGCAGTATTTT. As protein: CASSVSTGSTDTQYF. The complete variable domain, with remaining parts taken from reference TRBV9 and TRBJ2-3, reads DSGVTQTPKHLITATGQRVTLRCSPRSGDLSVYWYQQSLDQGLQFLIQYYNGEERAKGNILERFSAQQFPDLHSELNLSSLELGDSALYFCASSVSTGSTDTQYFGPGTRLTVL.

This clone has just a few counts. This rearrangement joins TRBV5-1 to TRBJ2-3; the D is unclear. The CDR3 is 14 amino acids. Germline V CDR1 and CDR2: SGHRS, YFSETQ. The V gene lost 0 bases and the J gene lost 4 bases, with 9 bases spanning the gap. The CDR3 loop reads CASSLELASDTQYF. The CDR3 DNA is TGCGCCAGCAGCTTGGAGTTAGCCTCAGATACGCAGTATTTT. Full variable domain (remainder filled in from reference TRBV5-1 and TRBJ2-3): KAGVTQTPRYLIKTRGQQVTLSCSPISGHRSVSWYQQTPGQGLQFLFEYFSETQRNKGNFPGRFSGRQFSNSRSEMNVSTLELGDSALYLCASSLELASDTQYFGPGTRLTVL.